This T cell receptor (beta chain) was recorded in a study of cytomegalovirus exposure and HLA in healthy donors. 13 Jbeta primers and 60 Vbeta primers were used for the PCR. Clones were sequenced by immunoSEQ multiplex PCR, and TCRdb holds only the in-frame ones, with some missing. This repertoire comprises about 84,000 clones; its ten largest clones make up around 0.6%. There are 15 residues in the CDR3. Trimming at V came to 5 bases and at J to 4 bases, leaving 4 bases not matched to a gene. Germline CDR1 is SEHNR and CDR2 is FQNEAQ (reference sequence). Sequenced: PBMCs. This clonotype was obtained from a man aged 50 or older in good health and CMV-seronegative. The chain combines TRBV7-9 with TRBJ2-5, with TRBD2 identical over 13 bases. The CDR3 coding sequence is TGTGCCAGCAGCATAGGACTAGCGGGGGCAGAGACCCAGTACTTC. Translated: CASSIGLAGAETQYF.